This T cell receptor (beta chain) was obtained from a study of T cells in tuberculosis. Broader study findings: GMM-specific TCRs were nearer to active tuberculosis alpha repertoires, suggesting expansion. Selection depended on which cryopreserved specimens were available.

With regard to this clone: What it recognizes is unknown.

TCRdb's table, derived via immunoSEQ multiplex PCR, lists solely in-frame clones and lacks some. The sample holds around 45,000 clones, approximately 94% seen once. In germline, CDR1 is SGHNT, CDR2 YYREEE (reference sequence). The CDR3 covers 14 residues. V was cut by 0 bases and J by 4 bases, with 8 bases left in between. This sequence was found in a donor aged 5 to 30 with latent tuberculosis or without tuberculosis infection. Some clones in this sample may be carry-over from other donors' samples. Source material: PBMCs. The V and J genes are TRBV5-4 and TRBJ1-3, with a tentative D call TRBD1 (5 bases). The CDR3 region is CASSLEGPGNTIYF. The DNA of the CDR3 is TGTGCCAGCAGCTTGGAGGGGCCAGGAAACACCATATATTTT. Full variable domain (outside the CDR3, taken from reference TRBV5-4 and TRBJ1-3): ETGVTQSPTHLIKTRGQQVTLRCSSQSGHNTVSWYQQALGQGPQFIFQYYREEENGRGNFPPRFSGLQFPNYSSELNVNALELDDSALYLCASSLEGPGNTIYFGEGSWLTVV.